This T cell receptor beta chain was identified in a study of OX40 agonist ivuxolimab in advanced cancers. Whole-study context: Partial responses were achieved by three patients, of whom one had hepatocellular carcinoma and two had cutaneous melanoma.

Sequencing used immunoSEQ multiplex PCR; TCRdb keeps in-frame clones, though not all of them. The repertoire includes 45,000 to 65,000 clones, 75% to 85% of them detected once, and 2% to 3% sits in the top ten. Blood was sampled at baseline, cycle 4 day 1, and cycle 7 day 1. Study results and caveats: Clones of CD4+ and CD8+ blood T cells grew by week 6 at doses of 0.1 to 3.0 mg/kg.

In the case of this clone: Its antigen is currently unknown.

The germline V and J ends were trimmed by 4 bases and 4 bases, with 11 bases remaining between them. Germline values: CDR1 SGHDT, CDR2 YYEEEE. The CDR3 is 13 amino acids. The clonotype originates from an adult with an advanced solid tumor such as melanoma, head and neck, liver or kidney cancer. Sequenced material: CD4+ or CD8+ T cells sorted from blood, taken in a trial of the OX40 agonist ivuxolimab. The V gene is TRBV5-6, the J gene TRBJ1-1, with D possibly matching TRBD1 (6 bases). The CDR3 DNA is TGTGCCAGCAGCCACAGGGTAAGCACTGAAGCTTTCTTT. It specifies CASSHRVSTEAFF.